Listed here is a single T cell receptor (beta chain). The antigen is unknown. TCRdb re-called the 5' RACE reads through MiXCR, storing one row per CDR3 protein. Here the sample spans under 700,000 distinct CDR3 sequences, around 21% being singletons. The record originates from a study of T-cell memory formation after mild COVID-19. The CDR3 covers 19 residues. Per the germline V gene, CDR1 is SGHRS and CDR2 is YFSETQ. Losses at the gene ends were 1 base for V and 2 bases for J; bases not matched to a gene: 11. The study, taken as a whole, reports: Shrinking CD4+ clones resided mostly in CM and EM, and CD8+ ones in EMRA. Some responding clones appeared in pre-infection memory, suggesting cross-reactive memory joined.

The sequence came from an adult woman who had mild COVID-19 (a few samples of this study predate the infection). Cell type and time point are not known. The material sequenced was PBMCs or a T cell subset sorted from them (not recorded which). This chain links TRBV5-1 with TRBJ2-6, with 8 positions matching TRBD1. The CDR3 loop is CASSLFGQGSPPGANVLTF. The CDR3 DNA reads TGCGCCAGCAGCTTGTTTGGACAGGGATCCCCTCCTGGGGCCAACGTCCTGACTTTC.